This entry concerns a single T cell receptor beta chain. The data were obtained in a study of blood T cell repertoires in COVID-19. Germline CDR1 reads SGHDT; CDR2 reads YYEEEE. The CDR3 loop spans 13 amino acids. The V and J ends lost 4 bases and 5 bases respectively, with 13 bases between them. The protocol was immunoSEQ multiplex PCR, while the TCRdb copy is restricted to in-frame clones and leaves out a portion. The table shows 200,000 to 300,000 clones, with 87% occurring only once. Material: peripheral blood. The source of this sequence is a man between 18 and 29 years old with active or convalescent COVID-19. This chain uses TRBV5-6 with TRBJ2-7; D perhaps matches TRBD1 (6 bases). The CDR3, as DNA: TGTGCCAGCAGCCTCGGACAGAACCACGAGCAGTACTTC. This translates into CASSLGQNHEQYF. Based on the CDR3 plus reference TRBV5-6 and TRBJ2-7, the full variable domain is DAGVTQSPTHLIKTRGQQVTLRCSPKSGHDTVSWYQQALGQGPQFIFQYYEEEERQRGNFPDRFSGHQFPNYSSELNVNALLLGDSALYLCASSLGQNHEQYFGPGTRLTVT.